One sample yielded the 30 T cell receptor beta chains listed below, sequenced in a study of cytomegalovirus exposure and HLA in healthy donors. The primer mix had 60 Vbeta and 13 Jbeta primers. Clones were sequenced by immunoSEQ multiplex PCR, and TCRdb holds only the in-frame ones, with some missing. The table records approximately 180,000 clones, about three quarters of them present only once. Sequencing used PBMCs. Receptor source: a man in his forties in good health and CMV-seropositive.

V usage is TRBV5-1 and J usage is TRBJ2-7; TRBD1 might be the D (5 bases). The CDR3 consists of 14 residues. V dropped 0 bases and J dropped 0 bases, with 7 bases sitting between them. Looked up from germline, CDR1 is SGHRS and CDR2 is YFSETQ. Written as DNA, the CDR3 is TGCGCCAGCAGCTTGGGACAGATCTCCTACGAGCAGTACTTC. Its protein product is CASSLGQISYEQYF.

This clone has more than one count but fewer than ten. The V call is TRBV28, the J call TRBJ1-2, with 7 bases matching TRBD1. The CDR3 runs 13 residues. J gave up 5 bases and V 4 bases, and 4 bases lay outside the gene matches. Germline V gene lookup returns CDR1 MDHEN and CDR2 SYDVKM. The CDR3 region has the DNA TGTGCCAGCAGTTCGGGACAGATGTATGGCTACACCTTC. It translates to CASSSGQMYGYTF.

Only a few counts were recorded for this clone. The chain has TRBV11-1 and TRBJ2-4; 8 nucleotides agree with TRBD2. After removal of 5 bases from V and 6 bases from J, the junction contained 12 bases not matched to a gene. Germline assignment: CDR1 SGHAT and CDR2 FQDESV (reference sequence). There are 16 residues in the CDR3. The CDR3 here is CASSPPLGLDGNIQYF. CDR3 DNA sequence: TGTGCCAGCAGCCCCCCCTTGGGACTAGATGGAAACATTCAGTACTTC.

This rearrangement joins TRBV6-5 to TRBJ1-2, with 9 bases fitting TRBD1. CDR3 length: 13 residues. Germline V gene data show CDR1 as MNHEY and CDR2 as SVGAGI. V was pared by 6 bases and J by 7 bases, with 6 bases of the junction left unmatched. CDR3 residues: CASRDRGEVGYTF. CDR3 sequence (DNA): TGTGCCAGCAGGGACAGGGGTGAGGTTGGCTACACCTTC.

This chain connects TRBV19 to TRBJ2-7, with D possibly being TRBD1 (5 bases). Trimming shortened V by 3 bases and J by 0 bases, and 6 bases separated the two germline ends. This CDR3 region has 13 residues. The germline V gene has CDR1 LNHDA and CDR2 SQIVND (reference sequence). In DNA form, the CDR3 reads TGTGCCAGTAGTATCCAGGGCTCCTACGAGCAGTACTTC. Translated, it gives CASSIQGSYEQYF. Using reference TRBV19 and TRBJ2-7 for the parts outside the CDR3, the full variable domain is DGGITQSPKYLFRKEGQNVTLSCEQNLNHDAMYWYRQDPGQGLRLIYYSQIVNDFQKGDIAEGYSVSREKKESFPLTVTSAQKNPTAFYLCASSIQGSYEQYFGPGTRLTVT.

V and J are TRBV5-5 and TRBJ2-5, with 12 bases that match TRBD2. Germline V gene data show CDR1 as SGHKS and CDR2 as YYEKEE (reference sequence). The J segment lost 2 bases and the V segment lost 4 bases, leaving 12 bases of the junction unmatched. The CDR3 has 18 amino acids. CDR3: CASSIGLAGRYRQETQYF. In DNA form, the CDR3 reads TGTGCCAGCAGCATCGGACTAGCGGGAAGATATCGGCAAGAGACCCAGTACTTC.

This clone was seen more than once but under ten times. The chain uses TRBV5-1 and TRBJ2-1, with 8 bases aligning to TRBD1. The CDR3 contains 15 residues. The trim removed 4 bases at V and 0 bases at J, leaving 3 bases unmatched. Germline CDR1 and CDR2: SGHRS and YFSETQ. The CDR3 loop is CASSPGQDSYNEQFF. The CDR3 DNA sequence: TGCGCCAGCAGCCCGGGACAGGACTCCTACAATGAGCAGTTCTTC.

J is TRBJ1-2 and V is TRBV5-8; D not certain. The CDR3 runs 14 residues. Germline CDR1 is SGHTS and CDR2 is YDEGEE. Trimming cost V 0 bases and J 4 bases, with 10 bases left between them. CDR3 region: CASSLDGISYGYTF. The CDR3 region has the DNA TGTGCCAGCAGCTTGGACGGGATCTCCTATGGCTACACCTTC.

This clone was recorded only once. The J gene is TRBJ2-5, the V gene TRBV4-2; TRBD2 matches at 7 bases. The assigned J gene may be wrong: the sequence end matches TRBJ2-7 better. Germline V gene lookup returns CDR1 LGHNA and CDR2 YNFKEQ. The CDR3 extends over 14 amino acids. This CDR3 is CASSQGGGAYEQYF. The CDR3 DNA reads TGTGCCAGCAGCCAAGGGGGAGGGGCCTACGAGCAGTACTTC.

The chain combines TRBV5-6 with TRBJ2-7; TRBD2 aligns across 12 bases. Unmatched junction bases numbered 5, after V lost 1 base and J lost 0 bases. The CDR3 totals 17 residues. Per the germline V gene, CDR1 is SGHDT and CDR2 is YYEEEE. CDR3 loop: CASSLPPGLAGSYEQYF. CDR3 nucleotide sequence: TGTGCCAGCAGCTTGCCCCCGGGACTAGCGGGCTCCTACGAGCAGTACTTC. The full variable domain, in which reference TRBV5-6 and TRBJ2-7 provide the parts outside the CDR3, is DAGVTQSPTHLIKTRGQQVTLRCSPKSGHDTVSWYQQALGQGPQFIFQYYEEEERQRGNFPDRFSGHQFPNYSSELNVNALLLGDSALYLCASSLPPGLAGSYEQYFGPGTRLTVT.

The CDR3 region is CASSRAGLAGEQYF. CDR3 in DNA: TGTGCCAGTAGTAGGGCCGGGCTAGCCGGCGAGCAGTACTTC. The rearrangement links TRBV19 to TRBJ2-7; possibly TRBD2 for D (5 bases). The CDR3 loop spans 14 amino acids. The V gene's germline CDR1 is LNHDA and CDR2 SQIVND (reference sequence). With 4 bases removed from V and 6 bases from J, the gap between germline ends came to 16 bases.

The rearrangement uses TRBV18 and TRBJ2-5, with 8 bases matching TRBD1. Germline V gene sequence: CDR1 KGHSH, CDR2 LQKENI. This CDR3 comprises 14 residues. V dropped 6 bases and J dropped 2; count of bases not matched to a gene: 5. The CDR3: CASSKDRAQETQYF. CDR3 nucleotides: TGTGCCAGCTCCAAGGACAGGGCTCAAGAGACCCAGTACTTC. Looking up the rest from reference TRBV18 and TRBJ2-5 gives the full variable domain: NAGVMQNPRHLVRRRGQEARLRCSPMKGHSHVYWYRQLPEEGLKFMVYLQKENIIDESGMPKERFSAEFPKEGPSILRIQQVVRGDSAAYFCASSKDRAQETQYFGPGTRLLVL.

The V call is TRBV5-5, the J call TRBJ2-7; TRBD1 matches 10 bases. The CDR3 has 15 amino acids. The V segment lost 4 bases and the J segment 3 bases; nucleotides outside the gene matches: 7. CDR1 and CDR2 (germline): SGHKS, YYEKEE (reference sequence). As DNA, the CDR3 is TGTGCCAGCAGCACTCCCGGGACAGGGGACTACGAGCAGTACTTC. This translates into CASSTPGTGDYEQYF.

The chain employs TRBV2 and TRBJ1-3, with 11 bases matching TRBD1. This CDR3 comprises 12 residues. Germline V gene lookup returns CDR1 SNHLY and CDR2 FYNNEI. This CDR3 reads CADRGLGNTIYF. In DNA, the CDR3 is TGTGCGGACAGGGGGCTCGGAAACACCATATATTTT.

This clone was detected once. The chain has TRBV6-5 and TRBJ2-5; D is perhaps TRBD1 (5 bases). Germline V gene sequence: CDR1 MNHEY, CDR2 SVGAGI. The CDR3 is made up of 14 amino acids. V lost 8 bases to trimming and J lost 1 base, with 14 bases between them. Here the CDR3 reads CASDPVGPQETQYF. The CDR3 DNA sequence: TGTGCCAGCGATCCAGTGGGGCCCCAAGAGACCCAGTACTTC.

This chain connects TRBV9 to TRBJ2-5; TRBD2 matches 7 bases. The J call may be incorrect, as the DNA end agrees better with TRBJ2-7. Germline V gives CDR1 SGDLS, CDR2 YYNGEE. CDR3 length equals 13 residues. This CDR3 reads CASSSSGVGEQYF. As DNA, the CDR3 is TGTGCCAGCTCCTCAAGCGGGGTAGGCGAGCAGTACTTC.

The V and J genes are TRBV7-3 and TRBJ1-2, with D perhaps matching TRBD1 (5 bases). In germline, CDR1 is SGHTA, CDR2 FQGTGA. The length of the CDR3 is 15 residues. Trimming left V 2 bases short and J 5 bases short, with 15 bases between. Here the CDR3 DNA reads TGTGCCAGCAGCTTACATTCTGGGGCGGCTTATGGCTACACCTTC. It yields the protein CASSLHSGAAYGYTF.

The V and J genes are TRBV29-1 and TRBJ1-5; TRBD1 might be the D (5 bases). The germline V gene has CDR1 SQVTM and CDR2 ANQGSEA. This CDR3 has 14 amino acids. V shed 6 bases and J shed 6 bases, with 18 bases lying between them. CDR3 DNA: TGCAGCGTCCTGTTTTCTGGGAGGGGTCAGCCCCAGCATTTT. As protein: CSVLFSGRGQPQHF.

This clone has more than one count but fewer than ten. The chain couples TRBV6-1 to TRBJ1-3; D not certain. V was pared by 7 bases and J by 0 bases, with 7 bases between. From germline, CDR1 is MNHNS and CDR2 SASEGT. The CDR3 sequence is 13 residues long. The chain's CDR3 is CASKPHSGNTIYF. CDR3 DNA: TGTGCCAGCAAGCCCCACTCTGGAAACACCATATATTTT.

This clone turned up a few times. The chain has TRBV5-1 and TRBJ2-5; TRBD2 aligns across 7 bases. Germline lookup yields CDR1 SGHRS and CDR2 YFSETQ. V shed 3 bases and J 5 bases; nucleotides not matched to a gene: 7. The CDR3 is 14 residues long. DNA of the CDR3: TGCGCCAGCAGCTCCGGACTAGGATCGGAGACCCAGTACTTC. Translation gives CASSSGLGSETQYF.

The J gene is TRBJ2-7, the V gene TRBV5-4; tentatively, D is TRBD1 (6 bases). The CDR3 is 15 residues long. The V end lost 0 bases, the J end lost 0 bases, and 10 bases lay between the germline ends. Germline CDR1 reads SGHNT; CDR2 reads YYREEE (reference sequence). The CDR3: CASSLGQVSSYEQYF. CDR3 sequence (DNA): TGTGCCAGCAGCTTGGGACAGGTTAGCTCCTACGAGCAGTACTTC.

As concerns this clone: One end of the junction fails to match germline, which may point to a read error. The CDR3 here is CACSGVLASYEQYF. CDR3 in DNA: TGTGCCTGCAGTGGGGTCCTAGCGTCCTACGAGCAGTACTTC. J is TRBJ2-7 and V is TRBV30; possible D gene TRBD2, 6 bases. The CDR3 has 14 amino acids. Germline V lookup: CDR1 GTSNPN, CDR2 SVGIG (reference sequence). The variable domain in full, completed from reference TRBV30 and TRBJ2-7, reads SQTIHQWPATLVQPVGSPLSLECTVEGTSNPNLYWYRQAAGRGLQLLFYSVGIGQISSEVPQNLSASRPQDRQFILSSKKLLLSDSGFYLCACSGVLASYEQYFGPGTRLTVT.

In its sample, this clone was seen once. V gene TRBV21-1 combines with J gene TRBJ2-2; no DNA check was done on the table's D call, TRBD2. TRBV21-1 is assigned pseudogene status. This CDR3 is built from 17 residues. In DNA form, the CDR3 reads TGTGCCAGCAGCAAACCCCTTATCGGGACGAACACCGGGGAGCTGTTTTTT. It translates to CASSKPLIGTNTGELFF.

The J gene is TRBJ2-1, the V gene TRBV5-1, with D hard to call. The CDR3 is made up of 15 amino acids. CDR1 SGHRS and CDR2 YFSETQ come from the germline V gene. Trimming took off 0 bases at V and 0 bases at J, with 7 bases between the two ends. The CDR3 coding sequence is TGCGCCAGCAGCTTGGCGTCCAGCTCCTACAATGAGCAGTTCTTC. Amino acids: CASSLASSSYNEQFF.

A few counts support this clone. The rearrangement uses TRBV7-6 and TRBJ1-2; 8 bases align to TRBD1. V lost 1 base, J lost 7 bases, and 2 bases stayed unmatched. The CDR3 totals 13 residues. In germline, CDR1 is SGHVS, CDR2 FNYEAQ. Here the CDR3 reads CASSLGTGSGYTF. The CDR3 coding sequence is TGTGCCAGCAGCTTAGGGACAGGGAGTGGCTACACCTTC.

As DNA, the CDR3 is TGTGCCAGCAGCCCCGGACAGCACAATCAGCCCCAGCATTTT. Translated, it gives CASSPGQHNQPQHF. The V gene is TRBV7-2, the J gene TRBJ1-5, with a tentative D call TRBD1 (6 bases). This CDR3 spans 14 amino acids. Trimming removed 5 bases from V and 3 bases from J, with 11 bases in between. Per the germline V gene, CDR1 is SGHTA and CDR2 is FQGNSA.

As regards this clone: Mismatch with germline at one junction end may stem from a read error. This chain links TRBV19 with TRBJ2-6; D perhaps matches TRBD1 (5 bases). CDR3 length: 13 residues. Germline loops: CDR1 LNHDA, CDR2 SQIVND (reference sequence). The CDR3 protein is CATWGSGANGLTF. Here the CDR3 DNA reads TGTGCCACCTGGGGCTCTGGGGCCAACGGCCTGACTTTC.

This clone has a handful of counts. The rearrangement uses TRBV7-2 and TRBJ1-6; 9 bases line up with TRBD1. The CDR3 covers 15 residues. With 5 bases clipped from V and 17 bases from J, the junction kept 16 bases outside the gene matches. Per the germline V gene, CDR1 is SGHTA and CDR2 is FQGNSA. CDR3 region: CASSPPLWDRARIHF. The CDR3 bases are TGTGCCAGCAGCCCACCTCTATGGGACAGGGCTCGAATCCACTTT.

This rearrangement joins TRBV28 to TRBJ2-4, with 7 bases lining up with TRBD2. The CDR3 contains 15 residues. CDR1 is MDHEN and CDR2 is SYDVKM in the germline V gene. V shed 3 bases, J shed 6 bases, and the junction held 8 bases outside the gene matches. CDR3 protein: CASSLTGERGNIQYF. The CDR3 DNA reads TGTGCCAGCAGTTTGACGGGGGAGCGGGGAAACATTCAGTACTTC.

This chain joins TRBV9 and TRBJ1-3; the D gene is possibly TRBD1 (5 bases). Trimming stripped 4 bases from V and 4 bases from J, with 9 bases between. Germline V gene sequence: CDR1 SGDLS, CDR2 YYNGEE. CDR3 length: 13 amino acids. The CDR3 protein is CASSQGGGNTIYF. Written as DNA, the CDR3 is TGTGCCAGCAGCCAGGGTGGAGGAAACACCATATATTTT. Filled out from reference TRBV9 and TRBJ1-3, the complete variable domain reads DSGVTQTPKHLITATGQRVTLRCSPRSGDLSVYWYQQSLDQGLQFLIQYYNGEERAKGNILERFSAQQFPDLHSELNLSSLELGDSALYFCASSQGGGNTIYFGEGSWLTVV.